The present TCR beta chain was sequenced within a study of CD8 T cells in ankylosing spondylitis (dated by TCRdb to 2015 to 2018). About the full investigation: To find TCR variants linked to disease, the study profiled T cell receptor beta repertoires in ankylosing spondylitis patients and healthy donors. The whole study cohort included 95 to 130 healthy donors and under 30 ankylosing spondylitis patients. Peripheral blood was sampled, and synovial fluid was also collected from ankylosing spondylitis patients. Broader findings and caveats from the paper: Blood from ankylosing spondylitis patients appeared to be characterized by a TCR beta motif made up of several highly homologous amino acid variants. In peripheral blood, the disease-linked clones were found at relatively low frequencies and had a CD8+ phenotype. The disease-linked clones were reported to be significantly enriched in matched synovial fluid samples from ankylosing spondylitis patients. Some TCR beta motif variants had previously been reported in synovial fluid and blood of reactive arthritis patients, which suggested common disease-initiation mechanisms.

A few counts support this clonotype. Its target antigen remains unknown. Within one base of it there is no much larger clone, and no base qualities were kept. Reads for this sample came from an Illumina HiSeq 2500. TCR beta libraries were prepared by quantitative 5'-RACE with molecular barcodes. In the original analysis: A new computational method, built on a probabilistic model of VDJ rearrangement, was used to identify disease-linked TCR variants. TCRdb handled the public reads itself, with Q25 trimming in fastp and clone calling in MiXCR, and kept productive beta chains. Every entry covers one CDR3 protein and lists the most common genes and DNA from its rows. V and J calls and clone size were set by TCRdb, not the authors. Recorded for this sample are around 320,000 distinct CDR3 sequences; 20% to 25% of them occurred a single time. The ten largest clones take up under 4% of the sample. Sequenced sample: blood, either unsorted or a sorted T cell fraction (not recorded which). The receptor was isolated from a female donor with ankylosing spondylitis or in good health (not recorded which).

Here the CDR3 is given as CASSFRDNYGYTF. The DNA sequence is TGTGCCAGCAGTTTTAGGGATAACTATGGCTACACCTTC. This chain is built from TRBV12-3 or TRBV12-4 and TRBJ1-2; the D gene is not confidently resolved. The CDR3 covers 13 residues, taking in both the cysteine and the phenylalanine. The kept DNA is CDR3 alone, 39 bases in frame from the first base. V is shortened by 3 bases, J by 1 base, and the region joining them spans 6 bases.